This TCR beta chain is drawn from a study of regulatory T cells in long-lasting Graves disease. The overall study: The definition of persistent Graves' disease was over 5 years of antithyroid drugs with positive TSH receptor antibodies.

Broader study findings: Whereas 966 public clonotypes were shared by new patients, persistent patients shared more, at some 2,500. Persistent cases of Graves' showed reduced TCR diversity relative to newly diagnosed patients. Favored gene segments in persistent disease were TRBV28, TRBJ1-2 and TRBJ2-5.

Assembly of TCR beta libraries relied on iRepertoire HTBI primers together with Arm-PCR of CDR3 regions. TCRdb independently ran MiXCR on the multiplex PCR reads; one entry per CDR3 protein. The profile shows hundreds of thousands of distinct CDR3 sequences, less than 25% of them singletons. This sample's time point: persistent/refractory GD, antithyroid drugs over 5 years with positive TRAb. PBMC RNA was the source of the TCR library. Germline V gives CDR1 MDHEN, CDR2 SYDVKM. The CDR3 sequence is 16 residues long. Unmatched junction bases numbered 11, after V lost 5 bases and J lost 4 bases. This clonotype was counted ten times or more. Its target is not known.

The specimen was peripheral blood mononuclear cells (PBMCs), collected when the disease was refractory, from a patient treated with antithyroid drugs. The chain employs TRBV28 and TRBJ1-2; 9 bases are a match to TRBD1. This receptor was taken from a female donor with Graves disease. The CDR3 DNA follows: TGTGCCAGCAGTCCAAGTCCCGGGACAGGGACCTATGGCTACACCTTC. Its translation is CASSPSPGTGTYGYTF.